This T cell receptor beta chain was profiled in a study of T cell changes during pregnancy in multiple sclerosis. The CDR3 totals 17 residues. Germline V gene sequence: CDR1 SGHDN, CDR2 FVKESK. The ends lost 0 bases at V and 6 bases at J; junction bases unmatched: 11. Profiling relied on immunoSEQ multiplex PCR, and the TCRdb table lists in-frame clones only, not all of them. In the table there are 20,000 to 25,000 clones, 87% of which are singletons. V and J are TRBV14 and TRBJ2-1; 7 nucleotides match TRBD1. The origin of this receptor is a female donor with multiple sclerosis, enrolled in a pregnancy study. The material sequenced was CD8+ T cells from peripheral blood mononuclear cells, taken after pregnancy. The CDR3 here is CASSQDYGGTDGNEQFF. The CDR3 nucleotides read TGTGCCAGCAGCCAAGATTACGGTGGGACAGACGGCAATGAGCAGTTCTTC.